A selection of T cell receptor beta chains follows, all from one sample in a study of human T cells and chemical hapten exposure. TCRdb itself ran the RACE reads through MiXCR, one entry per CDR3 protein. The table records approximately 260,000 distinct CDR3 sequences, about 9.4% of them present only once. Here the sequenced sample was whole blood, taken in connection with sensitization to the hapten diphenylcyclopropenone (DPC). These TCRs come from a woman aged 40 to 50 with alopecia areata. Some clones in this sample may be carry-over from other donors' samples. Both conserved end residues are part of each CDR3. The D gene is left open where the match is weak. Size tells how often a clone was seen (once, few, many) or the class of an expanded clone, and some rows leave it out.

clone size	V gene	D gene	J gene	CDR3 protein	CDR3 DNA
NA	TRBV12-3/TRBV12-4	NA	TRBJ2-3	CASSFRGATSSTDTQYF	TGTGCCAGCAGTTTTCGGGGGGCTACCTCTAGCACAGATACGCAGTATTTT
NA	TRBV10-3	NA	TRBJ2-7	CAIREVGGSSYEQYF	TGTGCCATCAGGGAGGTCGGCGGATCCTCCTACGAGCAGTACTTC
NA	TRBV18	TRBD1	TRBJ1-1	CASSLRDRANTEAFF	TGTGCCAGCTCACTCCGGGACAGGGCGAACACTGAAGCTTTCTTT
many	TRBV7-9	NA	TRBJ1-4	CASSLDREVLFF	TGTGCCAGCAGCTTAGATCGGGAGGTACTGTTTTTT
NA	TRBV12-3/TRBV12-4	NA	TRBJ1-3	CASTPGQGNTIYF	TGTGCCAGCACCCCAGGACAGGGAAACACCATATATTTT
few	TRBV20-1	TRBD1	TRBJ2-7	CSADRVAEQYF	TGCAGTGCTGACAGGGTTGCCGAGCAGTACTTC
few	TRBV7-3	NA	TRBJ2-1	CASSLAPYNEQFF	TGTGCCAGCAGCTTAGCACCATACAATGAGCAGTTCTTC
few	TRBV29-1	TRBD2	TRBJ2-2	CSAQAGGYTGELFF	TGCAGCGCTCAAGCGGGAGGGTACACCGGGGAGCTGTTTTTT
few	TRBV25-1	NA	TRBJ2-1	CASSGKYNEQFF	TGTGCCAGCAGTGGAAAGTACAATGAGCAGTTCTTC
NA	TRBV29-1	NA	TRBJ2-1	CSVDLAPPNEQFF	TGCAGCGTTGACCTGGCCCCACCCAATGAGCAGTTCTTC
few	TRBV20-1	TRBD2	TRBJ2-1	CSARVLAGHSYNEQFF	TGCAGTGCTAGAGTCCTAGCGGGACACTCCTACAATGAGCAGTTCTTC
few	TRBV11-2	TRBD1	TRBJ2-1	CASSLEATGYNEQFF	TGTGCCAGCAGCTTAGAGGCGACAGGGTACAATGAGCAGTTCTTC